These 19 T cell receptor beta chains originate from one sample sequenced in a study of cytomegalovirus exposure and HLA in healthy donors. The PCR was carried out with 60 Vbeta primers and 13 Jbeta primers. Using immunoSEQ multiplex PCR, the repertoire was profiled, and TCRdb retains in-frame clones only, with some absent. The repertoire has 200,000 or so clones, 82% of them found once; the top ten carry 6.5%. The specimen sequenced was PBMCs. The receptor source for this set is a woman between 45 and 65 years old in good health and CMV-seropositive.

The V gene is TRBV4-1, the J gene TRBJ2-7; 7 nucleotides align to TRBD1. Germline CDR1 MGHRA, CDR2 YSYEKL. The V gene end was trimmed by 2 bases and the J gene end by 12 bases; junction bases not matched to a gene: 13. This CDR3 has 14 amino acids. DNA for the CDR3: TGCGCCAGCAGCCAACTGACAGGGTTTGGTGGACGGTACTTC. Its protein product is CASSQLTGFGGRYF.

This sequence joins TRBV15 and TRBJ2-5; perhaps TRBD2 as D (5 bases). V lost 0 bases, J lost 2 bases, and 13 bases lay in between. There are 16 residues in the CDR3. Germline V lookup: CDR1 LNHNV, CDR2 YYDKDF (reference sequence). The CDR3 nucleotides read TGTGCCACCAGCAGAGAATGGGGAGCAGAACAAGAGACCCAGTACTTC. Encoded protein: CATSREWGAEQETQYF.

The chain carries TRBV28 and TRBJ2-3; a possible D gene is TRBD1 (6 bases). Germline CDR1 MDHEN, CDR2 SYDVKM. Trimming took off 3 bases at V and 5 bases at J, with 18 bases between the two ends. The CDR3 has 16 amino acids. The CDR3 DNA reads TGTGCCAGCAGTTTGGGGGCAGGGGCGCATCAAGATACGCAGTATTTT. It encodes CASSLGAGAHQDTQYF.

The chain links TRBV19 to TRBJ2-1, with unresolved D. V was cut by 1 base and J by 0 bases, with 10 bases left in between. Germline values: CDR1 LNHDA, CDR2 SQIVND (reference sequence). The CDR3 covers 16 residues. This chain's CDR3 is CASSIGTGRSYNEQFF. CDR3 DNA sequence: TGTGCCAGTAGTATAGGCACGGGTCGCTCCTACAATGAGCAGTTCTTC.

The gene calls are TRBV11-2 and TRBJ2-1, with D possibly TRBD2 on 6 matching bases. The CDR3 covers 14 residues. Germline lookup yields CDR1 SGHAT and CDR2 FQNNGV. V lost 8 bases and J 8 bases, leaving 19 bases between the germline ends. The CDR3 sequence: CASAGFGDGDEQFF. Written as DNA, the CDR3 is TGTGCCAGCGCGGGGTTTGGGGATGGGGATGAGCAGTTCTTC.

This clone was seen a handful of times. The chain has TRBV15 and TRBJ2-7; D ambiguous. Looked up from germline, CDR1 is LNHNV and CDR2 is YYDKDF (reference sequence). V shed 0 bases and J shed 0 bases, with 9 bases lying between them. The CDR3 extends over 15 amino acids. The CDR3 region is CATSRDRSLSYEQYF. The CDR3, as DNA: TGTGCCACCAGCAGAGATCGGAGCCTCTCCTACGAGCAGTACTTC.

This clone was found once. This sequence joins TRBV7-8 and TRBJ2-5, with unresolved D. Germline assignment: CDR1 SGHVS and CDR2 FQNEAQ. This CDR3 region has 12 residues. Trimming took off 1 base at V and 4 bases at J, with 4 bases between the two ends. The CDR3 nucleotides read TGTGCCAGCAGCTTAGTGAGAGAGACCCAGTACTTC. It translates to CASSLVRETQYF.

This chain links TRBV5-1 with TRBJ2-1, with TRBD1 identical over 8 bases. Unmatched junction bases numbered 9, after V lost 6 bases and J lost 7 bases. The CDR3 totals 14 residues. Per germline, CDR1 SGHRS and CDR2 YFSETQ. The CDR3 nucleotides read TGCGCCAGCACTCCGGGACAGGCGGGTAATGAGCAGTTCTTC. Translation gives CASTPGQAGNEQFF.

V and J are TRBV5-1 and TRBJ1-2, with 8 bases identical to TRBD1. V lost 4 bases to trimming and J lost 7 bases; unmatched junction nucleotides: 12. The CDR3 covers 15 residues. In germline, CDR1 is SGHRS, CDR2 YFSETQ. CDR3 in amino acids: CASSPQTGARGGYTF. CDR3 sequence (DNA): TGCGCCAGCAGCCCGCAGACAGGGGCCCGGGGTGGCTACACCTTC.

The sample holds a few counts of this clone. This sequence joins TRBV6-5 and TRBJ2-4; the D gene is possibly TRBD2 (5 bases). In germline, CDR1 is MNHEY, CDR2 SVGAGI. CDR3 length equals 15 residues. Trimming left V 7 bases short and J 0 bases short, with 13 bases between. The CDR3 nucleotides are TGTGCCAGCACGGCCCCGGGAACAGCCAAAAACATTCAGTACTTC. Its protein is CASTAPGTAKNIQYF.

This chain joins TRBV5-1 and TRBJ1-4, with D possibly being TRBD1 (5 bases). Germline CDR1 is SGHRS and CDR2 is YFSETQ. This CDR3 has 14 amino acids. V lost 2 bases and J 7 bases, leaving 12 bases between the germline ends. The CDR3 nucleotides are TGCGCCAGCAGCTTTAAGGGGTCAGCTGAAAAACTGTTTTTT. Translating gives CASSFKGSAEKLFF.

A remark on this clone: It may be a read error: a sequence one base away is much more abundant. The chain couples TRBV5-4 to TRBJ2-5; tentative D call: TRBD2 (5 bases). Judging by the DNA end, TRBJ2-7 fits better; the J call may be wrong. The CDR3 is 16 amino acids. CDR1 is SGHNT, CDR2 YYREEE, per germline (reference sequence). In DNA form, the CDR3 reads TGCGCCAGCAGCTTGGGAGACGCGGGCCCCTACTACGAGCAGTACTTC. Translating it yields CASSLGDAGPYYEQYF.

J is TRBJ2-2 and V is TRBV27, with 9 bases that match TRBD1. This CDR3 contains 15 residues. CDR1 and CDR2 from the germline V gene are MNHEY and SMNVEV (reference sequence). The V segment lost 5 bases and the J segment 6 bases; nucleotides outside the gene matches: 7. CDR3 bases: TGTGCCAGCAGTCCTTCGACAGGGGGGTCCGGGGAGCTGTTTTTT. Its translation is CASSPSTGGSGELFF.

This CDR3 reads CASNRAGLNTEAFF. DNA of the CDR3: TGTGCCAGCAATAGAGCAGGGTTGAACACTGAAGCTTTCTTT. This chain links TRBV28 with TRBJ1-1, with a possible D match to TRBD1 (5 bases). Between the trimmed V and J ends, which lost 7 bases and 0 bases, there was a span of 12 bases. This CDR3 has 14 residues. Germline CDR1 and CDR2: MDHEN and SYDVKM.

The genes are TRBV10-3 and TRBJ1-1, with TRBD1 as a possible D gene (6 bases). Germline CDR1 is ENHRY and CDR2 is SYGVKD. V was trimmed by 6 bases and J by 4 bases, leaving 9 bases between them. This CDR3 region has 12 residues. The CDR3 DNA follows: TGTGCCATCAGCCAGGGGATCACTGAAGCTTTCTTT. This codes for CAISQGITEAFF.

This chain links TRBV5-1 with TRBJ2-7; 11 positions agree with TRBD1. V gave up 7 bases and J gave up 6 bases; unmatched junction bases: 0. The germline V gene has CDR1 SGHRS and CDR2 YFSETQ. The CDR3 has 11 residues. As DNA, the CDR3 is TGCGCCAGCGGGACAGGGGGCGAGCAGTACTTC. Protein: CASGTGGEQYF.

This clone was counted between two and nine times. The CDR3 loop is CASSESNRGLLSQPQHF. In DNA, the CDR3 is TGTGCCAGCAGTGAAAGTAACAGGGGGCTTCTGAGTCAGCCCCAGCATTTT. This chain joins TRBV6-1 and TRBJ1-5, with 9 bases identical to TRBD1. Germline trimming cut 2 bases from V and 6 bases from J; bases unmatched to any gene: 11. There are 17 residues in the CDR3. Germline-derived CDR1 and CDR2 are MNHNS and SASEGT.

This sequence joins TRBV7-2 and TRBJ2-5; 13 bases map to TRBD2. J lost 5 bases, V lost 2 bases, and 11 bases had no gene match. Germline V gene lookup returns CDR1 SGHTA and CDR2 FQGNSA. This CDR3 is 18 amino acids long. The CDR3 DNA reads TGTGCCAGCAGCTTACACGGACGGGGACTAGCGGGGTTTGAGACCCAGTACTTC. It encodes CASSLHGRGLAGFETQYF.

The chain recombines TRBV29-1 with TRBJ1-1, with TRBD1 as a possible D gene (6 bases). The length of the CDR3 is 13 residues. Germline V gene sequence: CDR1 SQVTM, CDR2 ANQGSEA. The V gene lost 4 bases and the J gene lost 0 bases, with 9 bases spanning the gap. This CDR3 is CSVGQEMNTEAFF. CDR3 DNA: TGCAGCGTTGGACAGGAGATGAACACTGAAGCTTTCTTT.